This T cell receptor (beta chain) was identified in a study of shared clonotypes between healthy human individuals. Profiled with immunoSEQ multiplex PCR; TCRdb holds only in-frame clones, not every one. The data contain tens of thousands of clones, around 57% of them seen just once; the ten biggest clones take up about 51%. Findings and caveats of the study: For naive CD4 cells, roughly 5% of clonotypes were shared across a few donors.

On this clone: What it recognizes is unknown.

Germline V CDR1 and CDR2: MNHEY, SMNVEV (reference sequence). The CDR3 contains 14 residues. With 8 bases clipped from V and 9 bases from J, the junction kept 10 bases outside the gene matches. The chain couples TRBV27 to TRBJ2-5; 12 nucleotides line up with TRBD1. The sequencing input was memory CD8+ T cells sorted from blood. Subset: CD45RO+ cells pooled with CCR7-negative TemRA cells. The TCR comes from a young man in good health. CDR3 loop: CASSGQGASGAQYF. The CDR3, as DNA: TGTGCCAGCTCGGGACAGGGGGCGTCGGGGGCCCAGTACTTC.